This TCR beta chain was profiled in a study of blood T cell repertoires in COVID-19. Study-wide background: PBMCs, B-cell-depleted T cells, or T cells were the source of the cDNA or gDNA that made up the material.

The germline V and J ends were trimmed by 2 bases and 3 bases, with 13 bases remaining between them. This CDR3 comprises 15 residues. Germline V gives CDR1 SGHTA, CDR2 FQGTGA. This clone was recorded only once. This table comes from immunoSEQ multiplex PCR, and its TCRdb copy is limited to in-frame clones, with some not included. The sample records approximately 150,000 clones, approximately 90% being singletons. This TCR derives from a woman between 45 and 65 years old with active or convalescent COVID-19. The chain recombines TRBV7-3 with TRBJ1-1; maybe TRBD1 (6 bases). The source material was peripheral blood. CDR3 sequence (DNA): TGTGCCAGCAGCTTACTGGCAGGGGTAGACACTGAAGCTTTCTTT. Its protein is CASSLLAGVDTEAFF.